This T cell receptor (beta chain) was recovered during a study of shared clonotypes between healthy human individuals. Regarding the study as a whole: Represented genetic and exposure-history diversity was restricted by having few donors. A handful of donors shared about 4.8% of their naive CD4 clonotypes.

Deep-level settings were used for running the assay. Using approximately 200 ng DNA, 30,000 to 35,000 T cell genomes, the sorted-subset replicate PCRs were run. Clones were read by immunoSEQ multiplex PCR, and TCRdb kept only the in-frame ones, dropping some. The sample lists 2 million to 3 million clones, approximately 93% occurring once. The germline V gene encodes CDR1 SGDLS and CDR2 YYNGEE. This CDR3 is 15 amino acids long. V lost 0 bases to trimming and J lost 4 bases; unmatched junction nucleotides: 6. With respect to this clone: The antigen remains unidentified.

The chain uses TRBV9 and TRBJ2-5, with 7 positions matching TRBD2. This TCR was sampled from a young man in good health. Some clones in this sample may be carry-over from other donors' samples. Sample: naive CD4+ T cells from PBMCs. Described subset: CD45RA+ positively selected. The CDR3, as DNA: TGTGCCAGCAGCGTAGAGGCGGGAGTCAGAGAGACCCAGTACTTC. This translates into CASSVEAGVRETQYF.